The rows below give T cell receptor beta chains drawn from one sample of a study of naive and memory T cell subsets. Each CDR3 protein gets one entry after TCRdb re-called the UMI-ligation and nested PCR reads with MiXCR. The sample lists under 150,000 distinct CDR3 sequences, more than 15% occurring once. The sequencing sample was made of naive CD8+ T cells from blood. Source of these receptors: a human donor in good health. The CDR3 runs from the conserved cysteine through the conserved F or W. D genes are given only for firm matches. Clone size, where shown, is once, few, many, or a class for clones that have expanded.

CDR3 protein: CASSAGVGDTQYF
CDR3 DNA: TGCGCCAGCAGTGCGGGGGTGGGAGATACGCAGTATTTT
clone size: few
D gene: NA
V gene: TRBV10-2
J gene: TRBJ2-3

CDR3 protein: CATSRELPGVGGLQETQYF
CDR3 DNA: TGTGCCACCAGCAGAGAGTTGCCCGGGGTTGGGGGACTCCAAGAGACCCAGTACTTC
clone size: NA
D gene: NA
V gene: TRBV15
J gene: TRBJ2-5

CDR3 protein: CASSVEGVSYNEQFF
CDR3 DNA: TGTGCCAGCAGCGTAGAGGGTGTGTCCTACAATGAGCAGTTCTTC
clone size: NA
D gene: NA
V gene: TRBV9
J gene: TRBJ2-1

CDR3 protein: CASSVDGGGNQPQHF
CDR3 DNA: TGTGCCAGCAGCGTAGATGGCGGGGGCAATCAGCCCCAGCATTTT
clone size: NA
D gene: NA
V gene: TRBV9
J gene: TRBJ1-5

CDR3 protein: CASSSLPTGSYEQYF
CDR3 DNA: TGTGCCAGCAGCTCTCTTCCGACAGGATCCTACGAGCAGTACTTC
clone size: few
D gene: NA
V gene: TRBV5-6
J gene: TRBJ2-7

CDR3 protein: CASSFGQGNQPQHF
CDR3 DNA: TGTGCCAGCAGCTTCGGACAGGGCAATCAGCCCCAGCATTTT
clone size: NA
D gene: TRBD1
V gene: TRBV13
J gene: TRBJ1-5

CDR3 protein: CASSLGRLAGTVGGQETQYF
CDR3 DNA: TGTGCCAGCAGTTTGGGGAGACTAGCGGGAACGGTGGGGGGCCAAGAGACCCAGTACTTC
clone size: few
D gene: TRBD2
V gene: TRBV27
J gene: TRBJ2-5

CDR3 protein: CASSLEGSYGYTF
CDR3 DNA: TGTGCCAGCAGTTTGGAGGGATCCTATGGCTACACCTTC
clone size: few
D gene: NA
V gene: TRBV28
J gene: TRBJ1-2

CDR3 protein: CASSSGPRGTQYF
CDR3 DNA: TGTGCCAGCAGTTCCGGGCCCCGCGGGACCCAGTACTTC
clone size: NA
D gene: NA
V gene: TRBV6-5
J gene: TRBJ2-5

CDR3 protein: CATSNEGRGYNEKFF
CDR3 DNA: TGTGCCACCAGCAATGAGGGTAGAGGCTACAATGAGAAGTTCTTC
clone size: NA
D gene: NA
V gene: TRBV15
J gene: TRBJ2-1

CDR3 protein: CASSQEVTGELFF
CDR3 DNA: TGCGCCAGCAGCCAAGAAGTGACGGGGGAGCTGTTTTTT
clone size: NA
D gene: NA
V gene: TRBV4-1
J gene: TRBJ2-2

CDR3 protein: CASSFFRTGTEAFF
CDR3 DNA: TGTGCCAGCAGTTTTTTCCGTACAGGGACTGAAGCTTTCTTT
clone size: few
D gene: NA
V gene: TRBV6-5
J gene: TRBJ1-1

CDR3 protein: CASRLATHDYTF
CDR3 DNA: TGTGCCAGCAGATTGGCCACCCATGACTACACCTTC
clone size: few
D gene: NA
V gene: TRBV5-4
J gene: TRBJ1-2

CDR3 protein: CASSLWRDGNTEAFF
CDR3 DNA: TGTGCCAGCAGTTTATGGAGGGACGGGAACACTGAAGCTTTCTTT
clone size: few
D gene: NA
V gene: TRBV28
J gene: TRBJ1-1

CDR3 protein: CASSLGLGSYEQYF
CDR3 DNA: TGTGCCAGCAGCTTAGGACTAGGCTCCTACGAGCAGTACTTC
clone size: NA
D gene: NA
V gene: TRBV7-2
J gene: TRBJ2-7

CDR3 protein: CASSLMDSSYEQYF
CDR3 DNA: TGTGCCAGCAGTCTAATGGACAGCTCCTACGAGCAGTACTTC
clone size: NA
D gene: NA
V gene: TRBV28
J gene: TRBJ2-7

CDR3 protein: CASSSGGTAPSYEQYF
CDR3 DNA: TGTGCCAGCAGCTCAGGAGGGACAGCTCCTTCCTACGAGCAGTACTTC
clone size: NA
D gene: NA
V gene: TRBV7-9
J gene: TRBJ2-7

CDR3 protein: CASSPPSETQYF
CDR3 DNA: TGTGCCAGCAGCCCCCCAAGTGAGACCCAGTACTTC
clone size: NA
D gene: NA
V gene: TRBV7-2
J gene: TRBJ2-5

CDR3 protein: CSARGISTEAFF
CDR3 DNA: TGCAGTGCCAGGGGTATTTCCACTGAAGCTTTCTTT
clone size: few
D gene: NA
V gene: TRBV20-1
J gene: TRBJ1-1

CDR3 protein: CASKPGEENEQFF
CDR3 DNA: TGTGCCAGCAAACCGGGCGAGGAGAATGAGCAGTTCTTC
clone size: few
D gene: NA
V gene: TRBV12-3/TRBV12-4
J gene: TRBJ2-1

CDR3 protein: CSAQARGLLTEAFF
CDR3 DNA: TGCAGTGCTCAAGCGCGGGGGCTCCTCACTGAAGCTTTCTTT
clone size: NA
D gene: NA
V gene: TRBV20-1
J gene: TRBJ1-1

CDR3 protein: CSASGASTYNEQFF
CDR3 DNA: TGCAGTGCTTCCGGGGCCAGCACCTACAATGAGCAGTTCTTC
clone size: few
D gene: NA
V gene: TRBV20-1
J gene: TRBJ2-1

CDR3 protein: CASGGQETQYF
CDR3 DNA: TGTGCTAGTGGCGGCCAAGAGACCCAGTACTTC
clone size: few
D gene: NA
V gene: TRBV12-5
J gene: TRBJ2-5

CDR3 protein: CASEGRTYEQYF
CDR3 DNA: TGTGCCAGCGAGGGCCGTACCTACGAGCAGTACTTC
clone size: NA
D gene: NA
V gene: TRBV28
J gene: TRBJ2-7

CDR3 protein: CASSFTAVSYNEQFF
CDR3 DNA: TGTGCCAGCAGTTTTACCGCCGTCTCCTACAATGAGCAGTTCTTC
clone size: few
D gene: NA
V gene: TRBV2
J gene: TRBJ2-1

CDR3 protein: CASSLSRSYEQYF
CDR3 DNA: TGTGCCAGCAGCTTGTCTAGATCCTACGAGCAGTACTTC
clone size: few
D gene: NA
V gene: TRBV7-8
J gene: TRBJ2-7

CDR3 protein: CASSEGLAGDGYNEQFF
CDR3 DNA: TGTGCCAGCAGTGAAGGCCTAGCGGGAGACGGCTACAATGAGCAGTTCTTC
clone size: NA
D gene: TRBD2
V gene: TRBV2
J gene: TRBJ2-1

CDR3 protein: CSARTARGKDPYEQYF
CDR3 DNA: TGCAGTGCTAGAACGGCCAGGGGGAAAGACCCCTACGAGCAGTACTTC
clone size: NA
D gene: TRBD1
V gene: TRBV20-1
J gene: TRBJ2-7

CDR3 protein: CASTGTIQETQYF
CDR3 DNA: TGTGCCAGCACCGGGACCATCCAAGAGACCCAGTACTTC
clone size: many
D gene: NA
V gene: TRBV12-3/TRBV12-4
J gene: TRBJ2-5

CDR3 protein: CASSPVQETQYF
CDR3 DNA: TGTGCCAGCAGCCCAGTACAAGAGACCCAGTACTTC
clone size: NA
D gene: NA
V gene: TRBV7-6
J gene: TRBJ2-5

CDR3 protein: CASSSRTSGYEQYF
CDR3 DNA: TGTGCCAGCAGCTCTCGGACTAGCGGGTACGAGCAGTACTTC
clone size: few
D gene: TRBD2
V gene: TRBV7-9
J gene: TRBJ2-7